This is a list of T cell receptor beta chains from one sample in a study of T cells in Graves' hyperthyroidism and ophthalmopathy. TCRdb recomputed calls from the multiplex PCR reads with MiXCR, one row per CDR3 protein. There are over 150,000 distinct CDR3 sequences in the sample; 15% to 20% occur only once, and roughly 28% lies in the top ten. Sequenced sample: blood. The receptors were sampled from a woman in her fifties or sixties with Graves' hyperthyroidism. Both conserved end residues are part of each CDR3. The D gene is left open where the match is weak. A clone size is listed for some rows: how often the clone was seen (once, few, many), or a class if it is expanded.

v_gene: TRBV27; j_gene: TRBJ2-7; abundance: many; d_gene: TRBD1; CDR3aa: CASRHNQGAEQYF; CDR3nt: TGTGCCAGCAGACACAATCAGGGGGCGGAACAGTACTTC
v_gene: TRBV19; j_gene: TRBJ2-3; abundance: -; d_gene: TRBD1; CDR3aa: CASSAGTGPSSTSQYF; CDR3nt: TGTGCCAGTAGTGCAGGGACAGGGCCTTCGTCAACCTCGCAGTATTTT
v_gene: TRBV4-1; j_gene: TRBJ1-5; abundance: many; d_gene: -; CDR3aa: CASSQEGRGRGWGQPQHF; CDR3nt: TGCGCCAGCAGCCAAGAAGGCCGGGGTCGAGGGTGGGGGCAGCCCCAGCATTTT
v_gene: TRBV7-6; j_gene: TRBJ2-1; abundance: many; d_gene: -; CDR3aa: CASSPGFAYNEQFF; CDR3nt: TGTGCCAGCAGCCCAGGGTTTGCCTACAATGAGCAGTTCTTC
v_gene: TRBV3-1; j_gene: TRBJ2-3; abundance: -; d_gene: -; CDR3aa: CASSQDWSTDTQYF; CDR3nt: TGTGCCAGCAGCCAAGATTGGTCCACAGATACGCAGTATTTT
v_gene: TRBV29-1; j_gene: TRBJ1-2; abundance: many; d_gene: TRBD1; CDR3aa: CSVVGQDYGYTF; CDR3nt: TGCAGCGTTGTCGGACAGGACTATGGCTACACCTTC
v_gene: TRBV6-1; j_gene: TRBJ2-1; abundance: few; d_gene: TRBD1; CDR3aa: CATGTGPEQFF; CDR3nt: TGTGCCACGGGGACAGGGCCCGAGCAGTTCTTC
v_gene: TRBV2; j_gene: TRBJ2-1; abundance: many; d_gene: -; CDR3aa: CASNLNNEQFF; CDR3nt: TGTGCCAGCAATCTCAACAATGAGCAGTTCTTC
v_gene: TRBV2; j_gene: TRBJ2-3; abundance: -; d_gene: -; CDR3aa: CASSEERGRDTDTQYF; CDR3nt: TGTGCCAGCTCGGAGGAGAGGGGCCGGGACACAGATACGCAGTATTTT
v_gene: TRBV27; j_gene: TRBJ1-2; abundance: many; d_gene: -; CDR3aa: CASSSAGTYGYTF; CDR3nt: TGTGCCAGCAGTAGCGCAGGGACCTATGGCTACACCTTC
v_gene: TRBV6-1; j_gene: TRBJ1-1; abundance: many; d_gene: -; CDR3aa: CASTSWEHTEAFF; CDR3nt: TGTGCCAGCACCTCGTGGGAGCACACTGAAGCTTTCTTT
v_gene: TRBV7-9; j_gene: TRBJ1-1; abundance: many; d_gene: -; CDR3aa: CASSLGQLEAFF; CDR3nt: TGTGCCAGCAGCTTAGGCCAGCTCGAAGCTTTCTTT
v_gene: TRBV6-5; j_gene: TRBJ1-1; abundance: -; d_gene: -; CDR3aa: CASSYRQRSTEAFF; CDR3nt: TGTGCCAGCAGTTACCGCCAGAGGAGCACTGAAGCTTTCTTT
v_gene: TRBV5-1; j_gene: TRBJ2-2; abundance: many; d_gene: -; CDR3aa: CASTLGGELFF; CDR3nt: TGCGCCAGCACCCTAGGCGGGGAGCTGTTTTTT
v_gene: TRBV6-1; j_gene: TRBJ2-5; abundance: many; d_gene: -; CDR3aa: CASSNLLGTQYF; CDR3nt: TGTGCCAGCAGTAATCTGTTGGGGACCCAGTACTTC
v_gene: TRBV6-2/TRBV6-3; j_gene: TRBJ2-1; abundance: many; d_gene: TRBD1; CDR3aa: CASLWTGGNNEQFF; CDR3nt: TGTGCCAGCCTCTGGACAGGGGGGAACAATGAGCAGTTCTTC
v_gene: TRBV19; j_gene: TRBJ1-5; abundance: many; d_gene: -; CDR3aa: CASSPNFSPQHF; CDR3nt: TGTGCCAGTAGTCCGAACTTTTCGCCCCAGCATTTT
v_gene: TRBV6-1; j_gene: TRBJ1-3; abundance: many; d_gene: -; CDR3aa: CASSAQREGSYGNTIYF; CDR3nt: TGTGCCAGCAGTGCACAGAGGGAGGGTTCTTATGGAAACACCATATATTTT
v_gene: TRBV28; j_gene: TRBJ1-1; abundance: many; d_gene: -; CDR3aa: CASSLPLTGAEAFF; CDR3nt: TGTGCCAGCAGTTTACCCCTGACGGGGGCTGAAGCTTTCTTT
v_gene: TRBV24-1; j_gene: TRBJ1-5; abundance: many; d_gene: -; CDR3aa: CATSGTDVGNQPQHF; CDR3nt: TGTGCCACCAGTGGGACGGACGTGGGAAATCAGCCCCAGCATTTT
v_gene: TRBV28; j_gene: TRBJ1-4; abundance: many; d_gene: -; CDR3aa: CASSLTGLGEKLFF; CDR3nt: TGTGCCAGCAGTTTAACAGGGTTAGGTGAAAAACTGTTTTTT
v_gene: TRBV5-1; j_gene: TRBJ1-5; abundance: many; d_gene: -; CDR3aa: CASSLEGGNQPQHF; CDR3nt: TGCGCCAGCAGCTTGGAGGGGGGCAATCAGCCCCAGCATTTT